One sample yielded the 10 T cell receptor beta chains listed below, sequenced in a study of blood T cell repertoires in COVID-19. Only in-frame clones appear in the TCRdb table, and some are missing; sequencing was by immunoSEQ multiplex PCR. The profile shows some 180,000 clones, approximately 90% of them singletons. The sequencing input was peripheral blood. The receptors derive from a man in his fifties who had recovered from COVID-19.

This chain connects TRBV14 to TRBJ2-1; 8 bases align to TRBD2. Germline V gene lookup returns CDR1 SGHDN and CDR2 FVKESK. V lost 1 base and J lost 8; bases outside the gene matches: 10. The CDR3 is 16 amino acids. In DNA, the CDR3 is TGTGCCAGCAGCCAAGGGAAATGGACTAGCCGCGATGAGCAGTTCTTC. Residues: CASSQGKWTSRDEQFF.

The chain recombines TRBV10-3 with TRBJ2-7; 8 nucleotides match TRBD1. The germline gives CDR1 ENHRY, CDR2 SYGVKD. The J segment lost 1 base and the V segment lost 10 bases, leaving 3 bases of the junction unmatched. The CDR3 sequence is 12 residues long. The CDR3, as DNA: TGTGCCAGCGGACAGGGATCCTACGAGCAGTACTTC. It is translated as CASGQGSYEQYF.

The chain couples TRBV18 to TRBJ1-1, with D maybe TRBD1 (6 bases). Trimming stripped 6 bases from V and 7 bases from J, with 15 bases between. CDR1 KGHSH and CDR2 LQKENI come from the germline V gene. This CDR3 comprises 13 residues. CDR3 in amino acids: CASSHILTGEAFF. CDR3 sequence (DNA): TGTGCCAGCTCCCACATTTTGACAGGTGAAGCTTTCTTT.

V gene TRBV28 combines with J gene TRBJ2-1; weak D call: TRBD1 (6 bases). Germline V gene sequence: CDR1 MDHEN, CDR2 SYDVKM. Trimming took 7 bases from V and 2 from J, leaving 15 bases between them. The CDR3 is 15 residues long. CDR3 coding DNA: TGTGCCAGCACCCAGGGGCCCGGGGCCTACAATGAGCAGTTCTTC. Its translation is CASTQGPGAYNEQFF.

V usage is TRBV13 and J usage is TRBJ2-1, with TRBD2 identical over 12 bases. The germline V gene has CDR1 PRHDT and CDR2 FYEKMQ (reference sequence). J lost 0 bases, V lost 5 bases, and 2 bases had no gene match. This CDR3 has 16 amino acids. As DNA, the CDR3 is TGTGCCAGCAGCCTACTAGCGGGGGGCTCCTACAATGAGCAGTTCTTC. As protein: CASSLLAGGSYNEQFF. The full variable domain, rest sourced from reference TRBV13 and TRBJ2-1, is AAGVIQSPRHLIKEKRETATLKCYPIPRHDTVYWYQQGPGQDPQFLISFYEKMQSDKGSIPDRFSAQQFSDYHSELNMSSLELGDSALYFCASSLLAGGSYNEQFFGPGTRLTVL.

The V gene is TRBV19, the J gene TRBJ2-7; D possibly corresponds to TRBD2 (5 bases). Germline CDR1 is LNHDA and CDR2 is SQIVND (reference sequence). CDR3 size: 15 residues. V dropped 4 bases and J dropped 0 bases, with 13 bases sitting between them. This CDR3 reads CASSTLAGNSYEQYF. The CDR3 DNA is TGTGCCAGTAGTACTTTAGCCGGGAACTCCTACGAGCAGTACTTC.

The chain recombines TRBV19 with TRBJ1-2, with D hard to call. The ends were cut back, 3 bases at V and 8 bases at J, with 13 bases in the middle. CDR1 LNHDA and CDR2 SQIVND come from the germline V gene (reference sequence). The length of the CDR3 is 13 residues. CDR3: CASSIGPWSGYTF. The CDR3 nucleotides read TGTGCCAGTAGTATCGGCCCTTGGAGCGGCTACACCTTC.

This clone was counted a single time. The CDR3 region has the DNA TGTGCCAGCAGCCCCTCCGGGACAGCTTTCTACGAGCAGTACTTC. Its translation is CASSPSGTAFYEQYF. This chain connects TRBV14 to TRBJ2-7, with 7 bases fitting TRBD1. Germline-derived CDR1 and CDR2 are SGHDN and FVKESK. CDR3 length: 15 amino acids. J was trimmed by 3 bases and V by 4 bases; bases with no gene match: 9.

The genes are TRBV7-2 and TRBJ1-1, with 10 bases matching TRBD1. The CDR3 extends over 13 amino acids. V shed 5 bases and J 4 bases; nucleotides not matched to a gene: 1. Germline V gives CDR1 SGHTA, CDR2 FQGNSA. In nucleotides, the CDR3 is TGTGCCAGCAGCAGGGACAGGGGCACTGAAGCTTTCTTT. Protein: CASSRDRGTEAFF.

This chain connects TRBV7-9 to TRBJ2-7; 7 bases align to TRBD1. Germline V gene sequence: CDR1 SEHNR, CDR2 FQNEAQ (reference sequence). The CDR3 covers 15 residues. The ends lost 4 bases at V and 2 bases at J; junction bases unmatched: 8. CDR3 sequence (DNA): TGTGCCAGCAGCTCCTACCGGGACAGACCCTACGAGCAGTACTTC. This sequence encodes CASSSYRDRPYEQYF.